Presented here are 16 T cell receptor beta chains from one specimen sequenced in a study of T-cell reconstitution after alpha-beta-depleted transplantation in children. Using unique molecular identifiers, the investigators prepared the TCRbeta library. TCRdb recomputed calls from the PCR reads with MiXCR, one row per CDR3 protein. The sample shows hundreds of thousands of distinct CDR3 sequences, around 13% of them seen only once. The sequencing used PBMCs, collected before TCRalphabeta/CD19-depleted stem cell transplant. These receptors were collected from a girl aged 2 to 10 with congenital amegakaryocytic thrombocytopenia, due to receive a stem cell transplant.

Many counts were recorded for this clonotype. The gene calls are TRBV7-9 and TRBJ1-2, with 9 bases aligning to TRBD1. J gave up 3 bases and V 4 bases, and 6 bases lay outside the gene matches. Germline values: CDR1 SEHNR, CDR2 FQNEAQ (reference sequence). CDR3 length equals 15 residues. The CDR3 loop is CASSSTGGSYYGYTF. In DNA, the CDR3 is TGTGCCAGCAGCTCAACAGGGGGCAGTTACTATGGCTACACCTTC.

This clonotype was counted many times. DNA of the CDR3: TGCAGTGCCTTTGGGTTTGGCACAGATACGCAGTATTTT. Amino acid sequence: CSAFGFGTDTQYF. V gene TRBV20-1 combines with J gene TRBJ2-3; no clear D. The CDR3 loop spans 13 amino acids. Germline V lookup: CDR1 DFQATT, CDR2 SNEGSKA (reference sequence). Trimming removed 6 bases at V and 1 base at J, with 11 bases between.

There are many counts of this clonotype. V is TRBV28 and J is TRBJ1-6; D is unresolved. This CDR3 comprises 18 residues. CDR1 and CDR2 from the germline V gene are MDHEN and SYDVKM. The ends were cut back, 3 bases at V and 5 bases at J, with 20 bases in the middle. This CDR3 reads CASSLGPLLQEHNSPLHF. The CDR3 bases are TGTGCCAGCAGTTTGGGCCCCCTCCTCCAGGAACATAATTCACCCCTCCACTTT.

V gene TRBV20-1 combines with J gene TRBJ2-1; 12 bases are shared with TRBD2. Germline CDR1 is DFQATT and CDR2 is SNEGSKA (reference sequence). Trimming at V came to 6 bases and at J to 13 bases, leaving 22 bases not matched to a gene. The CDR3 has 17 residues. The CDR3 reads CSAPGTSGFNPYFVQFF. CDR3 DNA: TGCAGTGCCCCCGGGACTAGCGGGTTTAATCCTTATTTCGTCCAGTTCTTC.

This clonotype was counted ten times or more. CDR3 nucleotides: TGTGCCAGCAGCGGTAACGACAGGGAACCCTACGAGCAGTACTTC. It codes for CASSGNDREPYEQYF. The chain couples TRBV9 to TRBJ2-7, with TRBD1 matching over 7 bases. CDR3 size: 15 residues. The junction had 8 bases not matched to a gene; V was cut back by 3 bases and J by 2 bases. CDR1 SGDLS and CDR2 YYNGEE come from the germline V gene.

The rearrangement links TRBV20-1 to TRBJ2-7; D may be TRBD2 (5 bases). From germline, CDR1 is DFQATT and CDR2 SNEGSKA (reference sequence). The V gene lost 3 bases and the J gene lost 6 bases, with 18 bases spanning the gap. This CDR3 has 14 residues. The CDR3 region has the DNA TGCAGTGCTAGGTTGGCCACCAGAGGGTCCGAGCAGTACTTC. Its protein is CSARLATRGSEQYF.

This sequence joins TRBV9 and TRBJ2-3; 8 bases agree with TRBD1. The V gene end was trimmed by 1 base and the J gene end by 8 bases; junction bases not matched to a gene: 0. Germline V gene data show CDR1 as SGDLS and CDR2 as YYNGEE. This CDR3 spans 12 amino acids. CDR3 DNA sequence: TGTGCCAGCAGCGTAACAGGGGGTACGCAGTATTTT. It specifies CASSVTGGTQYF. Filled out from reference TRBV9 and TRBJ2-3, the complete variable domain reads DSGVTQTPKHLITATGQRVTLRCSPRSGDLSVYWYQQSLDQGLQFLIQYYNGEERAKGNILERFSAQQFPDLHSELNLSSLELGDSALYFCASSVTGGTQYFGPGTRLTVL.

V gene TRBV2 combines with J gene TRBJ2-7; TRBD1 or TRBD2 may be the D gene (5 bases each). Germline CDR1 SNHLY, CDR2 FYNNEI. Trimming left V 7 bases short and J 0 bases short, with 13 bases between. The CDR3 covers 14 residues. The CDR3 is CASTAGTHSYEQYF. The CDR3 DNA reads TGTGCCAGCACGGCCGGGACCCACTCCTACGAGCAGTACTTC.

A few counts support this clonotype. The chain recombines TRBV15 with TRBJ2-2; 10 nucleotides agree with TRBD2. Germline V gives CDR1 LNHNV, CDR2 YYDKDF (reference sequence). The CDR3 covers 15 residues. The V and J ends lost 5 bases and 5 bases, in that order; junction bases with no gene match: 5. DNA of the CDR3: TGTGCCACCAGCCGGACACTAGCGGGAACCGGGGAGCTGTTTTTT. Translation gives CATSRTLAGTGELFF.

The sample holds many counts of this clonotype. CDR3 loop: CASSFLGRNYQDYEQYF. CDR3 nucleotides: TGTGCCAGCAGTTTTTTGGGGCGGAACTACCAGGACTACGAGCAGTACTTC. The chain couples TRBV28 to TRBJ2-7; tentatively, D is TRBD1 (5 bases). The V gene's germline CDR1 is MDHEN and CDR2 SYDVKM. The ends were cut back, 3 bases at V and 3 bases at J, with 21 bases in the middle. CDR3 length equals 17 residues.

This clonotype was seen ten or more times. This rearrangement joins TRBV27 to TRBJ2-1, with D maybe TRBD1 (7 bases). V shed 3 bases and J shed 6 bases, with 15 bases lying between them. Germline CDR1 and CDR2: MNHEY and SMNVEV (reference sequence). There are 15 residues in the CDR3. The CDR3 loop reads CASSLKRRGLNEQFF. Written as DNA, the CDR3 is TGTGCCAGCAGTTTGAAGCGGAGGGGGCTCAATGAGCAGTTCTTC.

This clonotype was seen repeatedly, ten times or more. The J gene is TRBJ2-7, the V gene TRBV11-2; TRBD2 aligns across 10 bases. In germline, CDR1 is SGHAT, CDR2 FQNNGV. V trimming: 1 base; J trimming: 4 bases; junction bases outside the gene matches: 7. This CDR3 is built from 16 residues. CDR3 coding DNA: TGTGCCAGCAGCTTAGGTATTAGCGGGAGGTATTACGAGCAGTACTTC. Translation gives CASSLGISGRYYEQYF.

As for this clonotype: A read error may be the cause here, since a much bigger clone is one base away. V is TRBV20-1 and J is TRBJ2-1; 7 positions agree with TRBD2. Germline V gene data show CDR1 as DFQATT and CDR2 as SNEGSKA (reference sequence). The CDR3 is 15 residues long. The CDR3 nucleotides read TGCGGTGCTAGAGAGTCGACGCGGGAGCGAAAAGAGCAGTTCTTC. Translating it yields CGARESTRERKEQFF.

In this sample, this clonotype turned up many times. V is TRBV5-6 and J is TRBJ1-1; D is perhaps TRBD1 (5 bases). CDR1 SGHDT and CDR2 YYEEEE come from the germline V gene. The length of the CDR3 is 14 residues. With 4 bases removed from V and 8 bases from J, the gap between germline ends came to 18 bases. The CDR3 DNA follows: TGTGCCAGCAGCCGACGGGGCCCACTGGGCGAAGCTTTCTTT. Protein: CASSRRGPLGEAFF. Based on the CDR3 plus reference TRBV5-6 and TRBJ1-1, the full variable domain is DAGVTQSPTHLIKTRGQQVTLRCSPKSGHDTVSWYQQALGQGPQFIFQYYEEEERQRGNFPDRFSGHQFPNYSSELNVNALLLGDSALYLCASSRRGPLGEAFFGQGTRLTVV.

This clonotype was seen at least ten times. The V gene is TRBV2, the J gene TRBJ2-7; 7 bases match TRBD1. Germline CDR1 is SNHLY and CDR2 is FYNNEI. The CDR3 totals 14 residues. V was pared by 5 bases and J by 2 bases, with 6 bases of the junction left unmatched. The CDR3 loop is CASSNTGDPYEQYF. The CDR3 DNA reads TGTGCCAGCAGTAACACAGGGGACCCCTACGAGCAGTACTTC. Looking up the rest from reference TRBV2 and TRBJ2-7 gives the full variable domain: EPEVTQTPSHQVTQMGQEVILRCVPISNHLYFYWYRQILGQKVEFLVSFYNNEISEKSEIFDDQFSVERPDGSNFTLKIRSTKLEDSAMYFCASSNTGDPYEQYFGPGTRLTVT.

This clonotype was counted only a few times. The DNA of the CDR3 is TGTGCCAGCAGCATTCCACAGCCAGGGGCGGGGGCCGGGGAGCTGTTTTTT. Its protein product is CASSIPQPGAGAGELFF. This rearrangement joins TRBV7-6 to TRBJ2-2; TRBD2 is a possible D gene (7 bases). Germline V gene sequence: CDR1 SGHVS, CDR2 FNYEAQ. This CDR3 region has 17 residues. V lost 5 bases, J lost 6 bases, and 22 bases lay in between.